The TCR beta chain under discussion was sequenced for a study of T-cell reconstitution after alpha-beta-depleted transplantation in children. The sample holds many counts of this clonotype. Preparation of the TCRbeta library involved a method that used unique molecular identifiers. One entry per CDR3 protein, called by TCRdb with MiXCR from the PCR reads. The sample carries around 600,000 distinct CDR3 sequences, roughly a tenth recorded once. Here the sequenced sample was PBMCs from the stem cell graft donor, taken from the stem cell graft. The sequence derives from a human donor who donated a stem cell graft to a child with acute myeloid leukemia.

The CDR3 DNA reads TGTGCCAGCAGCGCCCTCCTCGTCGGCGGGGAGCTGTTTTTT. Translating gives CASSALLVGGELFF. The rearrangement uses TRBV9 and TRBJ2-2; D gene unclear. The germline CDR1 and CDR2 sequences are SGDLS and YYNGEE. V was cut by 3 bases and J by 7 bases, with 13 bases left in between. CDR3 length equals 14 residues.